The 27 T cell receptor beta chains below come from one sample, sequenced in a study of CD4 T cells in relation to SARS-CoV-2 and coronaviruses. Using immunoSEQ multiplex PCR, the repertoire was profiled, and TCRdb retains in-frame clones only, with some absent. Here the sample spans tens of thousands of clones, about 76% being singletons. Their target antigens are unknown. Before the COVID-19 pandemic, during about 2011-2019, CD4+ T cells were taken from unexposed donors. After about 10 days of culture, CD4+ T cells were isolated. Sequenced material: CD4+ T cells from PBMCs, cultured in vitro. The receptor set was obtained from a human donor in good health.

The V and J genes are TRBV6-5 and TRBJ2-7, with 14 positions matching TRBD2. Trimming at V came to 2 bases and at J to 6 bases, leaving 6 bases not matched to a gene. Germline-derived CDR1 and CDR2 are MNHEY and SVGAGI. The CDR3 has 16 residues. The CDR3 DNA reads as TGTGCCAGCAGTTACCGGGGGACTAGCGGGAGCTTCGAGCAGTACTTC. It is translated as CASSYRGTSGSFEQYF.

V and J are TRBV4-3 and TRBJ1-5, with 9 nucleotides matching TRBD1. V was pared by 2 bases and J by 6 bases, with 2 bases of the junction left unmatched. There are 14 residues in the CDR3. Germline values: CDR1 LGHNA, CDR2 YSLEER. The DNA of the CDR3 is TGCGCCAGCAGCCAAAGGACAGGGGTTCAGCCCCAGCATTTT. Its protein is CASSQRTGVQPQHF.

The chain uses TRBV7-9 and TRBJ2-1; 14 bases agree with TRBD2. In germline, CDR1 is SEHNR, CDR2 FQNEAQ (reference sequence). V shed 6 bases and J 0 bases; nucleotides not matched to a gene: 10. The CDR3 spans 19 residues. Here the CDR3 reads CASRGTSGGEKSSYNEQFF. The DNA for the CDR3 is TGTGCCAGCAGGGGGACTAGCGGGGGAGAAAAGAGCTCCTACAATGAGCAGTTCTTC. Using reference TRBV7-9 and TRBJ2-1 for the parts outside the CDR3, the full variable domain is DTGVSQNPRHKITKRGQNVTFRCDPISEHNRLYWYRQTLGQGPEFLTYFQNEAQLEKSRLLSDRFSAERPKGSFSTLEIQRTEQGDSAMYLCASRGTSGGEKSSYNEQFFGPGTRLTVL.

The CDR3 is CASSTPTGPFNEQFF. CDR3 coding DNA: TGTGCCAGCAGTACCCCGACAGGACCCTTTAATGAGCAGTTCTTC. The V gene is TRBV6-5, the J gene TRBJ2-1; possible D gene TRBD1, 6 bases. This CDR3 has 15 residues. Germline V gene lookup returns CDR1 MNHEY and CDR2 SVGAGI. V lost 5 bases to trimming and J lost 7 bases, with 18 bases between them.

This clone was recorded a few times. The chain combines TRBV12-3 or TRBV12-4 with TRBJ2-2, with D uncertain. The CDR3 has 13 residues. V was trimmed by 3 bases and J by 6 bases, leaving 8 bases between them. This CDR3 reads CASSFVRPGELFF. CDR3 nucleotide sequence: TGTGCCAGCAGTTTCGTGAGGCCCGGGGAGCTGTTTTTT.

This chain uses TRBV5-1 with TRBJ2-1; TRBD2 might be the D (5 bases). Trimming pared 4 bases from V and 0 bases from J, leaving 11 bases between. The germline CDR1 and CDR2 sequences are SGHRS and YFSETQ. This CDR3 spans 15 amino acids. This CDR3 is CASSLSGSSYNEQFF. CDR3 nucleotide sequence: TGCGCCAGCAGCCTAAGTGGGAGCTCCTACAATGAGCAGTTCTTC.

The J gene is TRBJ1-1, the V gene TRBV12-3 or TRBV12-4, with D unclear. This CDR3 is built from 13 residues. V shed 6 bases and J shed 7 bases, with 15 bases lying between them. The CDR3 protein is CASSPRSYNEAFF. The CDR3 region has the DNA TGTGCCAGCAGCCCAAGGAGCTATAATGAAGCTTTCTTT.

This clone has a single count. V is TRBV3-1 (or the pseudogene TRBV3-2) and J is TRBJ2-1; no reliable D call. Germline V gene sequence: CDR1 LGHDT, CDR2 YNNKEL (reference sequence). V lost 3 bases, J lost 6 bases, and 18 bases lay in between. The CDR3 loop spans 16 amino acids. In DNA form, the CDR3 reads TGTGCCAGCAGCCAGGGATGGCAGGCGTCTCGCAATGAGCAGTTCTTC. Its translation is CASSQGWQASRNEQFF.

This chain joins TRBV24-1 and TRBJ2-7; possible D gene TRBD2, 5 bases. Trimming cost V 7 bases and J 0 bases, with 18 bases left between them. Germline V gives CDR1 KGHDR, CDR2 SFDVKD. This CDR3 comprises 16 residues. The CDR3 here is CATRGDGIGCSYEQYF. The CDR3 bases are TGTGCCACCAGGGGAGACGGAATAGGCTGCTCCTACGAGCAGTACTTC.

The chain's CDR3 is CASSSYVGQGNSNQPQHF. The CDR3 DNA reads TGTGCCAGCAGCTCCTACGTGGGACAGGGGAATAGCAATCAGCCCCAGCATTTT. This chain joins TRBV7-8 and TRBJ1-5; 10 positions match TRBD1. The CDR3 runs to 18 residues. After removal of 4 bases from V and 0 bases from J, the junction contained 9 bases not matched to a gene. The V gene's germline CDR1 is SGHVS and CDR2 FQNEAQ.

V is TRBV7-2 and J is TRBJ2-1; tentatively, D is TRBD1 (5 bases). Germline V gene lookup returns CDR1 SGHTA and CDR2 FQGNSA. V was pared by 5 bases and J by 4 bases, with 18 bases between. The CDR3 is 16 amino acids. The CDR3 spells CASSGEGGALYNEQFF. CDR3 in DNA: TGTGCCAGCAGCGGCGAAGGTGGGGCCCTATACAATGAGCAGTTCTTC.

The genes are TRBV5-1 and TRBJ2-5, with a possible D match to TRBD1 (5 bases). The CDR3 has 15 residues. The V end lost 0 bases, the J end lost 4 bases, and 13 bases lay between the germline ends. CDR1 is SGHRS and CDR2 is YFSETQ in the germline V gene. The CDR3 bases are TGCGCCAGCAGCTTGGGCCCAACTGGGGCAGAGACCCAGTACTTC. Translating gives CASSLGPTGAETQYF. The whole variable domain, filled in from reference TRBV5-1 and TRBJ2-5, reads KAGVTQTPRYLIKTRGQQVTLSCSPISGHRSVSWYQQTPGQGLQFLFEYFSETQRNKGNFPGRFSGRQFSNSRSEMNVSTLELGDSALYLCASSLGPTGAETQYFGPGTRLLVL.

V is TRBV9 and J is TRBJ2-7; D is unclear. Germline V lookup: CDR1 SGDLS, CDR2 YYNGEE. The CDR3 is 14 amino acids. V was clipped by 1 base and J by 2 bases, with 10 bases between them. The DNA for the CDR3 is TGTGCCAGCAGCGTAACTACCGAAGCCTACGAGCAGTACTTC. Protein product: CASSVTTEAYEQYF.

The gene calls are TRBV5-1 and TRBJ1-6, with D unresolved. CDR1 is SGHRS, CDR2 YFSETQ, per germline. Deletions cut 0 bases from V and 10 bases from J, with 14 bases between. The CDR3 runs to 15 residues. The chain's CDR3 is CASSLASGIQSPLHF. The CDR3 nucleotides read TGCGCCAGCAGCTTGGCGTCCGGCATCCAATCACCCCTCCACTTT.

V usage is TRBV28 and J usage is TRBJ1-5; D is unclear. The germline CDR1 and CDR2 sequences are MDHEN and SYDVKM. The CDR3 sequence is 15 residues long. The ends were cut back, 6 bases at V and 1 base at J, with 13 bases in the middle. CDR3: CASSTNELSNQPQHF. The DNA of the CDR3 is TGTGCCAGCAGCACCAATGAGCTGAGCAATCAGCCCCAGCATTTT.

The J gene is TRBJ1-2, the V gene TRBV28; possible D gene TRBD1, 6 bases. The CDR3 contains 14 residues. The germline V and J ends were trimmed by 6 bases and 6 bases, with 17 bases remaining between them. CDR1 is MDHEN and CDR2 is SYDVKM in the germline V gene. As DNA, the CDR3 is TGTGCCAGCAGCTTTTTTGACGGGACAAATGGCTACACCTTC. This sequence encodes CASSFFDGTNGYTF.

The chain is built from TRBV7-6 and TRBJ2-3; D is perhaps TRBD1 (6 bases). CDR1 and CDR2 (germline): SGHVS, FNYEAQ. The CDR3 contains 15 residues. V lost 6 bases and J 0 bases, leaving 13 bases between the germline ends. In DNA, the CDR3 is TGTGCCAGCAGTCGGACAGCTTCCAGCACAGATACGCAGTATTTT. Residues: CASSRTASSTDTQYF.

The rearrangement joins TRBV6-2 or TRBV6-3 to TRBJ2-7; tentative D call: TRBD2 (5 bases). Per germline, CDR1 MNHEY and CDR2 SVGEGT. The CDR3 runs 16 residues. Trimming took off 5 bases at V and 0 bases at J, with 17 bases between the two ends. The CDR3 DNA follows: TGTGCCAGCAGTCTTGCCGGACTTTTGAGCTCCTACGAGCAGTACTTC. It codes for CASSLAGLLSSYEQYF.

This chain links TRBV30 with TRBJ1-2; 8 nucleotides line up with TRBD1. The trim removed 5 bases at V and 4 bases at J, leaving 0 bases unmatched. In germline, CDR1 is GTSNPN, CDR2 SVGIG (reference sequence). The length of the CDR3 is 11 residues. The CDR3 spells CAWGTGYGYTF. The CDR3 DNA follows: TGTGCCTGGGGGACAGGCTATGGCTACACCTTC.

The chain employs TRBV27 and TRBJ1-1, with D possibly being TRBD1 (5 bases). The CDR3 extends over 17 amino acids. V gave up 8 bases and J gave up 4 bases, with 26 bases separating them. Germline CDR1 MNHEY, CDR2 SMNVEV (reference sequence). The CDR3 DNA reads TGTGCCAGCTATAAGGGGATGTGGGGAAAACGAAGCACTGAAGCTTTCTTT. Its protein product is CASYKGMWGKRSTEAFF.

This clone was found a few times. This chain uses TRBV2 with TRBJ1-2; D unclear. The germline gives CDR1 SNHLY, CDR2 FYNNEI. This CDR3 has 14 residues. The V end was cut by 2 bases, the J end by 4 bases, with 11 bases between. CDR3 residues: CASSERLTGYGYTF. CDR3 sequence (DNA): TGTGCCAGCAGTGAAAGGTTGACCGGCTATGGCTACACCTTC.

The rearrangement links TRBV28 to TRBJ2-7, with 9 bases matching TRBD2. After removal of 3 bases from V and 5 bases from J, the junction contained 11 bases not matched to a gene. There are 16 residues in the CDR3. The germline V gene has CDR1 MDHEN and CDR2 SYDVKM. CDR3 DNA sequence: TGTGCCAGCAGTTTTCCAAGCGGGAGGCCTCTAAACGAGCAGTACTTC. Encoded protein: CASSFPSGRPLNEQYF. Full variable domain (remainder filled in from reference TRBV28 and TRBJ2-7): DVKVTQSSRYLVKRTGEKVFLECVQDMDHENMFWYRQDPGLGLRLIYFSYDVKMKEKGDIPEGYSVSREKKERFSLILESASTNQTSMYLCASSFPSGRPLNEQYFGPGTRLTVT.

This clone was seen more than once but under ten times. The rearrangement joins TRBV19 to TRBJ1-2, with D hard to call. V lost 7 bases and J lost 4, with 10 bases in between. The germline CDR1 and CDR2 sequences are LNHDA and SQIVND (reference sequence). CDR3 length: 12 residues. In nucleotides, the CDR3 is TGTGCCAGTATAGGAGGAGGCTATGGCTACACCTTC. Its translation: CASIGGGYGYTF.

The chain links TRBV7-9 to TRBJ2-7; TRBD1 is a possible D gene (6 bases). The V end was cut by 6 bases, the J end by 6 bases, with 18 bases between. Germline lookup yields CDR1 SEHNR and CDR2 FQNEAQ (reference sequence). The length of the CDR3 is 14 residues. The CDR3 nucleotides are TGTGCCAGCAGACAAGGGGCCAGGGGTGCCGAGCAGTACTTC. It yields the protein CASRQGARGAEQYF.

The chain couples TRBV4-2 to TRBJ1-4, with TRBD1 matching 9 bases. V trimming: 4 bases; J trimming: 0 bases; junction bases outside the gene matches: 24. Germline assignment: CDR1 LGHNA and CDR2 YNFKEQ. This CDR3 has 23 amino acids. The CDR3 loop is CASSPLLFARDREGSATNEKLFF. The CDR3 bases are TGTGCCAGCAGCCCCTTATTATTCGCCCGGGACAGGGAAGGGTCTGCAACTAATGAAAAACTGTTTTTT.

The chain couples TRBV7-2 to TRBJ2-5, with 7 bases that match TRBD1. There are 11 residues in the CDR3. Unmatched junction bases numbered 1, after V lost 5 bases and J lost 7 bases. Germline assignment: CDR1 SGHTA and CDR2 FQGNSA. CDR3: CASSPGGTQYF. CDR3 nucleotide sequence: TGTGCCAGCAGCCCAGGGGGGACCCAGTACTTC.

This clone was observed a few times. This chain uses TRBV7-9 with TRBJ2-7, with unresolved D. Trimming removed 1 base at V and 1 base at J, with 5 bases between. CDR3 length: 13 residues. The germline V gene has CDR1 SEHNR and CDR2 FQNEAQ (reference sequence). CDR3 region: CASSLVWSYEQYF. In DNA, the CDR3 is TGTGCCAGCAGCTTAGTATGGTCCTACGAGCAGTACTTC.